This passage covers 26 T cell receptor beta chains from one sample sequenced in a study of shared clonotypes between healthy human individuals. Some clones are missing from TCRdb's copy, which holds only in-frame ones; the method was immunoSEQ multiplex PCR. The sample shows approximately 640,000 clones, 90% of them seen only once. Material: memory CD8+ T cells from PBMCs. Subset indicated: CD45RO+ cells pooled with CCR7-negative TemRA cells. These receptor sequences come from a man younger than 35 in good health. Some clones in this sample may be carry-over from other donors' samples.

The chain employs TRBV10-3 and TRBJ1-3; 7 nucleotides match TRBD1. The junction had 8 bases not matched to a gene; V was cut back by 6 bases and J by 3 bases. Per germline, CDR1 ENHRY and CDR2 SYGVKD. The length of the CDR3 is 15 residues. CDR3: CAIRTETGLGNTIYF. The CDR3 DNA reads TGTGCCATCAGAACAGAGACAGGGCTTGGAAACACCATATATTTT.

The rearrangement joins TRBV4-1 to TRBJ1-1, with D unresolved. Germline CDR1 and CDR2: MGHRA and YSYEKL. V lost 0 bases, J lost 1 base, and 12 bases lay in between. This CDR3 is built from 16 residues. The CDR3 loop is CASSQDYPRWNTEAFF. The CDR3 nucleotides read TGCGCCAGCAGCCAAGATTACCCAAGGTGGAACACTGAAGCTTTCTTT.

This chain links TRBV19 with TRBJ1-1; no definite D call. V was shortened by 6 bases and J by 0 bases, with 8 bases between the two germline ends. CDR1 and CDR2 from the germline V gene are LNHDA and SQIVND (reference sequence). This CDR3 is built from 13 residues. The CDR3 DNA is TGTGCCAGTAGAGAGAAGATGAACACTGAAGCTTTCTTT. It specifies CASREKMNTEAFF.

The rearrangement uses TRBV5-6 and TRBJ2-1; D may be TRBD2 (6 bases). Germline loops: CDR1 SGHDT, CDR2 YYEEEE. Trimming took off 4 bases at V and 4 bases at J, with 15 bases between the two ends. This CDR3 has 15 amino acids. The CDR3 region has the DNA TGTGCCAGCAGCGACCTCCGGGGGACTTACAATGAGCAGTTCTTC. Translating it yields CASSDLRGTYNEQFF.

The chain carries TRBV27 and TRBJ1-2; TRBD1 agrees at 7 bases. Germline-derived CDR1 and CDR2 are MNHEY and SMNVEV (reference sequence). The CDR3 has 14 amino acids. The V and J ends lost 4 bases and 7 bases, in that order; junction bases with no gene match: 9. The CDR3 DNA reads as TGTGCCAGCAGTTCCCTCAGGACAGGATTTGGCTACACCTTC. It yields the protein CASSSLRTGFGYTF.

The CDR3, as DNA: TGTGCCAGCAGCTCTCGGGACTCTAGCACAGATACGCAGTATTTT. Translating it yields CASSSRDSSTDTQYF. The chain recombines TRBV7-8 with TRBJ2-3; possibly TRBD2 for D (6 bases). Germline CDR1 and CDR2: SGHVS and FQNEAQ. This CDR3 comprises 15 residues. Trimming removed 4 bases at V and 0 bases at J, with 11 bases between.

The V and J genes are TRBV4-1 and TRBJ2-3; 13 bases align to TRBD2. This CDR3 contains 16 residues. The V segment lost 4 bases and the J segment 13 bases; nucleotides outside the gene matches: 14. Germline CDR1 reads MGHRA; CDR2 reads YSYEKL. This chain's CDR3 is CASSPSPGLAGLEEYF. The CDR3 region has the DNA TGCGCCAGCAGCCCCAGCCCGGGACTAGCGGGATTGGAGGAGTATTTT.

This sequence joins TRBV10-1 and TRBJ2-7; possible D gene TRBD2, 6 bases. Trimming shortened V by 8 bases and J by 1 base, and 15 bases separated the two germline ends. The CDR3 consists of 14 residues. Germline-derived CDR1 and CDR2 are WNHNN and SYGVQD (reference sequence). CDR3 DNA sequence: TGCGCCAGCCCGGGTTGGGACTCGTCCTACGAGCAGTACTTC. The encoded protein is CASPGWDSSYEQYF.

The chain couples TRBV15 to TRBJ2-1, with 9 bases lining up with TRBD2. With V trimmed by 3 bases and J by 4 bases, 7 bases remained unmatched. This CDR3 has 16 amino acids. CDR1 and CDR2 from the germline V gene are LNHNV and YYDKDF (reference sequence). For the CDR3, the DNA is TGTGCCACCAGCAGGGATAGCGGGAGTTATTACAATGAGCAGTTCTTC. The encoded protein is CATSRDSGSYYNEQFF.

The chain employs TRBV19 and TRBJ1-1; D unclear. The length of the CDR3 is 11 residues. V lost 4 bases, J lost 8 bases, and 8 bases lay in between. CDR1 and CDR2 from the germline V gene are LNHDA and SQIVND (reference sequence). CDR3 amino acids: CASSTPVEAFF. DNA for the CDR3: TGTGCCAGTAGTACCCCGGTAGAAGCTTTCTTT.

This clone is a singleton in its sample. The chain employs TRBV6-1 and TRBJ1-3; no definite D call. Trimming took 8 bases from V and 2 from J, leaving 7 bases between them. This CDR3 contains 12 residues. The germline CDR1 and CDR2 sequences are MNHNS and SASEGT. This CDR3 reads CASQRTGNTIYF. The CDR3 coding sequence is TGTGCCAGCCAACGTACTGGAAACACCATATATTTT.

The genes are TRBV29-1 and TRBJ2-7; D remains unclear. The CDR3 loop spans 11 amino acids. The V gene's germline CDR1 is SQVTM and CDR2 ANQGSEA. Trimming took 7 bases from V and 3 from J, leaving 10 bases between them. CDR3 nucleotide sequence: TGCAGCGGTCGGACGGTCTACGAGCAGTACTTC. Translation gives CSGRTVYEQYF.

V usage is TRBV5-5 and J usage is TRBJ1-1; D is ambiguous. The CDR3 loop spans 14 amino acids. Germline CDR1 reads SGHKS; CDR2 reads YYEKEE (reference sequence). V was pared by 2 bases and J by 0 bases, with 8 bases between. The CDR3 region is CASSFTPVNTEAFF. The CDR3 region has the DNA TGTGCCAGCAGCTTTACACCTGTGAACACTGAAGCTTTCTTT.

V is TRBV7-9 and J is TRBJ1-1, with D tentatively TRBD1 (6 bases). Germline V CDR1 and CDR2: SEHNR, FQNEAQ (reference sequence). CDR3 size: 12 residues. In DNA, the CDR3 is TGTGCTACGACGAGGGGGAGGACTGAAGCTTTCTTT. It codes for CATTRGRTEAFF.

V and J are TRBV28 and TRBJ1-4, with 7 nucleotides matching TRBD1. This CDR3 comprises 14 residues. V was clipped by 2 bases and J by 7 bases; unmatched bases: 4. Germline CDR1 MDHEN, CDR2 SYDVKM. The chain's CDR3 is CASSLNRGGEKLFF. CDR3 nucleotides: TGTGCCAGCAGTTTAAACAGGGGTGGTGAAAAACTGTTTTTT.

The rearrangement uses TRBV28 and TRBJ1-5; no clear D. The CDR3 totals 15 residues. Germline values: CDR1 MDHEN, CDR2 SYDVKM. V was clipped by 3 bases and J by 2 bases, with 11 bases between them. The CDR3 region is CASSFVSSGNQPQHF. CDR3 in DNA: TGTGCCAGCAGTTTCGTCAGTTCGGGCAATCAGCCCCAGCATTTT.

V is TRBV7-2 and J is TRBJ1-5, with a tentative D call TRBD1 (5 bases). This CDR3 region has 16 residues. Trimming left V 5 bases short and J 2 bases short, with 16 bases between. Germline CDR1 reads SGHTA; CDR2 reads FQGNSA. The CDR3 here is CASSQDGGLGNQPQHF. The DNA for the CDR3 is TGTGCCAGCAGCCAGGACGGGGGGTTGGGCAATCAGCCCCAGCATTTT.

The chain joins TRBV14 to TRBJ2-7; D unresolved. The germline CDR1 and CDR2 sequences are SGHDN and FVKESK. The ends were cut back, 0 bases at V and 0 bases at J, with 9 bases in the middle. The CDR3 contains 15 residues. CDR3 DNA sequence: TGTGCCAGCAGCCAAGATTCTGGGTACTCCTACGAGCAGTACTTC. The encoded protein is CASSQDSGYSYEQYF.

The gene calls are TRBV25-1 and TRBJ2-5; 12 nucleotides match TRBD2. Losses at the gene ends were 3 bases for V and 2 bases for J; bases not matched to a gene: 7. The V gene's germline CDR1 is MGHDK and CDR2 SYGVNS. The CDR3 runs to 17 residues. CDR3 sequence reads: CASSDPLAGGLQETQYF. The CDR3 nucleotides are TGTGCCAGCAGTGACCCCCTAGCGGGAGGGCTACAAGAGACCCAGTACTTC.

V gene TRBV29-1 combines with J gene TRBJ2-7; D is perhaps TRBD2 (5 bases). Germline V lookup: CDR1 SQVTM, CDR2 ANQGSEA. Trimming removed 1 base from V and 1 base from J, with 14 bases in between. This CDR3 contains 15 residues. The CDR3 spells CSVEVGSGGSYEQYF. The CDR3 DNA reads TGCAGCGTTGAAGTGGGGTCCGGCGGGTCCTACGAGCAGTACTTC.

CDR3 residues: CASSPAGEGLENIQYF. CDR3 bases: TGTGCCAGCTCACCAGCGGGGGAGGGCCTGGAAAACATTCAGTACTTC. V usage is TRBV18 and J usage is TRBJ2-4, with 7 bases lining up with TRBD2. Germline CDR1 is KGHSH and CDR2 is LQKENI. With V trimmed by 2 bases and J by 5 bases, 9 bases remained unmatched. The CDR3 is 16 amino acids.

The chain joins TRBV28 to TRBJ1-2, with TRBD1 identical over 7 bases. The trim removed 2 bases at V and 8 bases at J, leaving 8 bases unmatched. Germline V gene sequence: CDR1 MDHEN, CDR2 SYDVKM. CDR3 length: 14 amino acids. The CDR3 region is CASSLQGRGLGYTF. In DNA, the CDR3 is TGTGCCAGCAGTTTACAGGGCAGGGGGTTAGGCTACACCTTC.

The rearrangement uses TRBV6-1 and TRBJ2-7, with D maybe TRBD2 (6 bases). The CDR3 consists of 13 residues. V lost 11 bases, J lost 0 bases, and 14 bases lay in between. The germline V gene has CDR1 MNHNS and CDR2 SASEGT. The CDR3 loop is CAGRDSPSYEQYF. The CDR3 DNA sequence: TGTGCCGGTCGGGACTCCCCCTCCTACGAGCAGTACTTC.

This chain links TRBV27 with TRBJ1-4, with D possibly being TRBD1 (5 bases). Germline-derived CDR1 and CDR2 are MNHEY and SMNVEV (reference sequence). The ends were cut back, 2 bases at V and 8 bases at J, with 18 bases in the middle. CDR3 length: 16 residues. In DNA form, the CDR3 reads TGTGCCAGCAGTTTACGGCCCGGCAGGGCTTCCGAAAAACTGTTTTTT. It yields the protein CASSLRPGRASEKLFF.

In its sample, this clone was seen once. The chain uses TRBV28 and TRBJ1-2, with D hard to call. Germline V CDR1 and CDR2: MDHEN, SYDVKM. V lost 1 base, J lost 4 bases, and 16 bases lay in between. The CDR3 is made up of 16 amino acids. In nucleotides, the CDR3 is TGTGCCAGCAGTTTATCTTTAGGTGCGGCAGTCTATGGCTACACCTTC. Protein sequence: CASSLSLGAAVYGYTF.

The chain has TRBV15 and TRBJ1-2; no clear D gene. V lost 4 bases to trimming and J lost 8 bases, with 20 bases between them. CDR1 is LNHNV, CDR2 YYDKDF, per germline (reference sequence). The CDR3 is 15 amino acids. The CDR3 nucleotides read TGTGCCACCAGCACTGGGGATGCCTTATTGGGAGGCTACACCTTC. Protein sequence: CATSTGDALLGGYTF.